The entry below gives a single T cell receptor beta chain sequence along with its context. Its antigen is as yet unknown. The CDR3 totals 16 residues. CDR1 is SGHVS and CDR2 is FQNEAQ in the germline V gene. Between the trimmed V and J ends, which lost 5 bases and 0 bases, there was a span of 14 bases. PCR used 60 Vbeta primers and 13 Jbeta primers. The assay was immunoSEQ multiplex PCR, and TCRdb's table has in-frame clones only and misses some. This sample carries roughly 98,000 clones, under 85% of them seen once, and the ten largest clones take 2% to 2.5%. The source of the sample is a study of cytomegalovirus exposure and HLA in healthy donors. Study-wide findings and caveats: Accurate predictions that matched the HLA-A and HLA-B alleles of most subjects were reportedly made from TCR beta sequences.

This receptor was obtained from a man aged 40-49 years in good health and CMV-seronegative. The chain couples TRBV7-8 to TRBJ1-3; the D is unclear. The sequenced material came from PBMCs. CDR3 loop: CASSLFYDDSGNTIYF. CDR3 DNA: TGTGCCAGCAGCCTCTTCTATGATGACTCTGGAAACACCATATATTTT.